Presented here are 20 T cell receptor beta chains from one specimen sequenced in a study of cytomegalovirus exposure and HLA in healthy donors. Data came from immunoSEQ multiplex PCR; TCRdb stores just in-frame clones and leaves some out. The sample holds some 150,000 clones, around 93% seen once. Sequenced: PBMCs. Every receptor here comes from a man aged 18 to 35 in good health and CMV-seropositive.

This chain uses TRBV9 with TRBJ2-5, with TRBD2 matching over 8 bases. V was pared by 1 base and J by 5 bases, with 7 bases of the junction left unmatched. CDR3 length equals 15 residues. Looked up from germline, CDR1 is SGDLS and CDR2 is YYNGEE. CDR3: CASSVSGAGDETQYF. CDR3 sequence (DNA): TGTGCCAGCAGCGTATCGGGAGCGGGAGACGAGACCCAGTACTTC.

The V gene is TRBV18, the J gene TRBJ1-1; D is undetermined. Trimming removed 3 bases at V and 11 bases at J, with 13 bases between. The CDR3 runs 12 residues. The germline V gene has CDR1 KGHSH and CDR2 LQKENI. In DNA, the CDR3 is TGTGCCAGCTCACCGGCTGCCCCTTTTGCTTTCTTT. It yields the protein CASSPAAPFAFF.

The genes are TRBV2 and TRBJ2-1, with D possibly TRBD2 on 6 matching bases. The CDR3 sequence is 14 residues long. CDR1 is SNHLY, CDR2 FYNNEI, per germline. The V end lost 7 bases, the J end lost 7 bases, and 17 bases lay between the germline ends. The CDR3 region is CASTWDLGRNEQFF. DNA of the CDR3: TGTGCCAGCACTTGGGACTTGGGGCGAAATGAGCAGTTCTTC.

The V call is TRBV2, the J call TRBJ2-1; 10 nucleotides agree with TRBD2. Germline lookup yields CDR1 SNHLY and CDR2 FYNNEI. The CDR3 runs 18 residues. Losses at the gene ends were 5 bases for V and 0 bases for J; bases not matched to a gene: 10. The DNA for the CDR3 is TGTGCCAGCAGTTCTGTTCTGGGACTAGCGTCCTCCTACAATGAGCAGTTCTTC. Protein sequence: CASSSVLGLASSYNEQFF.

This chain uses TRBV27 with TRBJ2-1; D gene ambiguous. This CDR3 is 15 amino acids long. Germline CDR1 reads MNHEY; CDR2 reads SMNVEV (reference sequence). The V end was cut by 6 bases, the J end by 6 bases, with 18 bases between. The CDR3 here is CASSLARLSLNEQFF. The CDR3, as DNA: TGTGCCAGCAGCCTCGCTCGCCTTAGTCTCAATGAGCAGTTCTTC.

The V call is TRBV6-1, the J call TRBJ2-1; 12 bases are a match to TRBD2. J lost 6 bases, V lost 1 base, and 7 bases had no gene match. CDR3 size: 17 residues. CDR1 and CDR2 (germline): MNHNS, SASEGT. The CDR3 DNA reads as TGTGCCAGCAGTGAAGGCTTCGGACTAGCGGGACCCAATGAGCAGTTCTTC. Its protein is CASSEGFGLAGPNEQFF.

The V call is TRBV2, the J call TRBJ1-6; 7 bases are shared with TRBD1. The length of the CDR3 is 14 residues. J lost 6 bases, V lost 7 bases, and 6 bases had no gene match. The germline gives CDR1 SNHLY, CDR2 FYNNEI. CDR3 in DNA: TGTGCCAGCAATAGACGGGACAGTAATTCACCCCTCCACTTT. Encoded protein: CASNRRDSNSPLHF.

This chain uses TRBV29-1 with TRBJ1-1, with TRBD1 as a possible D gene (5 bases). This CDR3 comprises 12 residues. V gave up 5 bases and J gave up 5 bases, with 12 bases separating them. Germline V gene data show CDR1 as SQVTM and CDR2 as ANQGSEA. The CDR3 DNA reads TGCAGCGTTTCCCTGGGGGGTACTGAAGCTTTCTTT. It is translated as CSVSLGGTEAFF.

About this clone itself: Other DNA variants within this sample encode the same CDR3. This rearrangement joins TRBV27 to TRBJ2-3; 8 positions match TRBD2. In germline, CDR1 is MNHEY, CDR2 SMNVEV (reference sequence). Losses at the gene ends were 7 bases for V and 4 bases for J; bases not matched to a gene: 10. The CDR3 runs 15 residues. The CDR3 region is CASTEFSGASDTQYF. DNA of the CDR3: TGTGCCAGCACCGAATTTAGCGGGGCCTCAGATACGCAGTATTTT.

A note on this clone: Other nucleotide sequences from this sample produce the same CDR3. The V call is TRBV5-1, the J call TRBJ2-7, with D tentatively TRBD1 (5 bases). Germline lookup yields CDR1 SGHRS and CDR2 YFSETQ. The CDR3 length is 12 residues. Trimming cost V 2 bases and J 3 bases, with 6 bases left between them. CDR3 coding DNA: TGCGCCAGCAGCTTTCAGGGCTACGAGCAGTACTTC. This translates into CASSFQGYEQYF.

V usage is TRBV5-6 and J usage is TRBJ2-3; D might be TRBD1 (6 bases). Between the trimmed V and J ends, which lost 7 bases and 3 bases, there was a span of 27 bases. The CDR3 is 18 amino acids. Germline values: CDR1 SGHDT, CDR2 YYEEEE. The CDR3 nucleotides read TGTGCCAGCTCTCCTCCGTTTCCGGACAGCCCAGGGACAGATACGCAGTATTTT. Its translation is CASSPPFPDSPGTDTQYF.

The chain joins TRBV7-8 to TRBJ2-1; 9 bases align to TRBD2. V was pared by 4 bases and J by 3 bases, with 7 bases of the junction left unmatched. The CDR3 has 16 amino acids. Germline V gene data show CDR1 as SGHVS and CDR2 as FQNEAQ. Here the CDR3 reads CASSSNSGSHYNEQFF. In DNA, the CDR3 is TGTGCCAGCAGCTCGAATAGCGGGAGTCACTACAATGAGCAGTTCTTC.

This clone has only a few counts. The chain has TRBV4-2 and TRBJ1-3; TRBD1 aligns across 8 bases. The CDR3 is 16 amino acids. The trim removed 4 bases at V and 3 bases at J, leaving 8 bases unmatched. The germline V gene encodes CDR1 LGHNA and CDR2 YNFKEQ. The CDR3 reads CASSPTGEWSGNTIYF. The CDR3, as DNA: TGTGCCAGCAGCCCGACAGGGGAGTGGAGTGGAAACACCATATATTTT.

This chain joins TRBV7-3 and TRBJ2-2; tentatively, D is TRBD1 (5 bases). V lost 2 bases and J 1 base, leaving 8 bases between the germline ends. The CDR3 spans 15 residues. Germline V gives CDR1 SGHTA, CDR2 FQGTGA. CDR3 residues: CASSLRTGNTGELFF. The CDR3 DNA reads TGTGCCAGCAGCTTACGAACAGGGAACACCGGGGAGCTGTTTTTT.

The chain carries TRBV27 and TRBJ2-7; D is undetermined. The CDR3 totals 13 residues. Trimming took off 2 bases at V and 0 bases at J, with 5 bases between the two ends. The germline V gene encodes CDR1 MNHEY and CDR2 SMNVEV (reference sequence). The CDR3 here is CASSLGFSYEQYF. For the CDR3, the DNA is TGTGCCAGCAGTTTAGGCTTCTCCTACGAGCAGTACTTC.

The V gene is TRBV6-1, the J gene TRBJ1-6; TRBD1 matches 8 bases. Germline assignment: CDR1 MNHNS and CDR2 SASEGT. The CDR3 consists of 13 residues. Trimming removed 3 bases from V and 8 bases from J; junction bases left unmatched: 0. In DNA form, the CDR3 reads TGTGCCAGCAGTGACAGGGGGCATTCACCCCTCCACTTT. This translates into CASSDRGHSPLHF.

The rearrangement uses TRBV19 and TRBJ2-7, with 7 bases fitting TRBD2. The V segment lost 4 bases and the J segment 0 bases; nucleotides outside the gene matches: 0. The germline CDR1 and CDR2 sequences are LNHDA and SQIVND (reference sequence). There are 13 residues in the CDR3. CDR3 protein: CASSSGSSYEQYF. CDR3 DNA sequence: TGTGCCAGTAGTAGCGGGAGCTCCTACGAGCAGTACTTC.

The chain has TRBV5-1 and TRBJ2-7; 7 bases line up with TRBD1. V lost 5 bases and J lost 7; bases outside the gene matches: 18. The CDR3 extends over 16 amino acids. Germline V gives CDR1 SGHRS, CDR2 YFSETQ. CDR3 sequence reads: CASSYPRTGYPLEQYF. In DNA, the CDR3 is TGCGCCAGCAGTTATCCTCGGACAGGTTACCCCTTGGAGCAGTACTTC.

The chain is built from TRBV6-5 and TRBJ1-4; D is perhaps TRBD1 (5 bases). Germline CDR1 is MNHEY and CDR2 is SVGAGI. This CDR3 spans 13 amino acids. Trimming pared 7 bases from V and 7 bases from J, leaving 13 bases between. CDR3 loop: CASIGQGSEKLFF. The DNA for the CDR3 is TGTGCCAGCATAGGGCAGGGAAGTGAAAAACTGTTTTTT.

This rearrangement joins TRBV9 to TRBJ2-3; D is unclear. Germline V gives CDR1 SGDLS, CDR2 YYNGEE. CDR3 length: 13 residues. V was clipped by 3 bases and J by 6 bases, with 11 bases between them. The CDR3 loop is CASSAQVADTQYF. The DNA of the CDR3 is TGTGCCAGCAGCGCCCAGGTCGCGGATACGCAGTATTTT.